The 29 T cell receptor beta chains given below trace back to one sample, sequenced in a study of shared clonotypes between healthy human individuals. TCRdb keeps only in-frame clones here, not all; method: immunoSEQ multiplex PCR. The table records some 580,000 clones, 95% to 98% of them present only once. Selected positively for CCR7 and CD45RO-negative, naive CD8 cells excluded terminally differentiated effector memory CD45RA+ cells. Sample: naive CD8+ T cells sorted from blood. These receptors were taken from a man in his thirties or forties in good health.

The chain carries TRBV19 and TRBJ1-2; D call uncertain. The CDR3 loop spans 14 amino acids. Trimming removed 5 bases from V and 4 bases from J, with 14 bases in between. Germline V gene data show CDR1 as LNHDA and CDR2 as SQIVND (reference sequence). CDR3 DNA sequence: TGTGCCAGTAGTGTATCCGGGGAGGTCTATGGCTACACCTTC. Residues: CASSVSGEVYGYTF.

The rearrangement links TRBV6-9 to TRBJ2-1; D unclear. Trimming cost V 6 bases and J 4 bases, with 25 bases left between them. This CDR3 is built from 18 residues. CDR1 is MNHGY, CDR2 SVAAGI, per germline. For the CDR3, the DNA is TGTGCCAGCAGATTTAGGTTCCGTTGCGTCTTAAAATACAATGAGCAGTTCTTC. This gives the protein CASRFRFRCVLKYNEQFF.

This chain uses TRBV7-8 with TRBJ2-3; the D gene is possibly TRBD1 (6 bases). The germline CDR1 and CDR2 sequences are SGHVS and FQNEAQ. Trimming shortened V by 1 base and J by 2 bases, and 19 bases separated the two germline ends. This CDR3 is built from 18 residues. CDR3 sequence reads: CASSLDRRQALLTDTQYF. The CDR3 nucleotides are TGTGCCAGCAGCTTAGACAGGCGACAGGCGCTTCTCACAGATACGCAGTATTTT.

The CDR3 loop is CASSVVGGEAETQYF. CDR3 nucleotide sequence: TGTGCCAGCAGCGTAGTCGGGGGGGAGGCAGAGACCCAGTACTTC. This chain links TRBV9 with TRBJ2-5, with 8 positions matching TRBD2. V was clipped by 0 bases and J by 4 bases; unmatched bases: 5. The germline CDR1 and CDR2 sequences are SGDLS and YYNGEE. The CDR3 sequence is 15 residues long.

This chain joins TRBV7-9 and TRBJ1-1; the D gene is possibly TRBD1 (5 bases). This CDR3 comprises 15 residues. The V gene lost 2 bases and the J gene lost 7 bases, with 17 bases spanning the gap. CDR1 is SEHNR and CDR2 is FQNEAQ in the germline V gene (reference sequence). CDR3 region: CASSLSLGRPSEAFF. CDR3 DNA: TGTGCCAGCAGCTTAAGTCTGGGACGGCCGAGTGAAGCTTTCTTT. Variable domain in full (rest from reference TRBV7-9 and TRBJ1-1): DTGVSQNPRHKITKRGQNVTFRCDPISEHNRLYWYRQTLGQGPEFLTYFQNEAQLEKSRLLSDRFSAERPKGSFSTLEIQRTEQGDSAMYLCASSLSLGRPSEAFFGQGTRLTVV.

This sequence joins TRBV27 and TRBJ1-2, with D possibly being TRBD1 (6 bases). Germline CDR1 reads MNHEY; CDR2 reads SMNVEV (reference sequence). V shed 4 bases and J shed 0 bases, with 12 bases lying between them. This CDR3 comprises 15 residues. In nucleotides, the CDR3 is TGTGCCAGCAGTTCAACACAGGGTACTAACTATGGCTACACCTTC. It is translated as CASSSTQGTNYGYTF.

This clone was observed a single time. The V gene is TRBV6-6, the J gene TRBJ2-5; the match to TRBD2 covers 11 bases. The germline CDR1 and CDR2 sequences are MNHNY and SVGAGI (reference sequence). This CDR3 comprises 16 residues. The ends lost 0 bases at V and 5 bases at J; junction bases unmatched: 5. CDR3 in amino acids: CASSYSLAGVMETQYF. In DNA, the CDR3 is TGTGCCAGCAGTTACTCACTAGCGGGAGTTATGGAGACCCAGTACTTC.

The V and J genes are TRBV2 and TRBJ1-4; D is uncertain. CDR3 length: 15 residues. From germline, CDR1 is SNHLY and CDR2 FYNNEI. V dropped 3 bases and J dropped 7 bases, with 15 bases sitting between them. The CDR3 loop reads CASSELKGVGEKLFF. CDR3 in DNA: TGTGCCAGCAGTGAGTTGAAGGGTGTTGGTGAAAAACTGTTTTTT.

The CDR3 DNA is TGTGCCAGCAGTGAAGACCTAGCGGGAGGCGAGCAGTACTTC. It specifies CASSEDLAGGEQYF. The chain is built from TRBV2 and TRBJ2-7; 11 positions agree with TRBD2. CDR1 is SNHLY, CDR2 FYNNEI, per germline. The CDR3 loop spans 14 amino acids. V gave up 1 base and J gave up 6 bases; unmatched junction bases: 2.

This chain links TRBV5-1 with TRBJ1-1; D perhaps matches TRBD1 (6 bases). V was shortened by 2 bases and J by 1 base, with 9 bases between the two germline ends. The CDR3 consists of 14 residues. Germline-derived CDR1 and CDR2 are SGHRS and YFSETQ. CDR3 sequence reads: CASSFRDKNTEAFF. CDR3 nucleotides: TGCGCCAGCAGCTTCCGGGACAAGAACACTGAAGCTTTCTTT.

This clone was detected only once. The chain links TRBV27 to TRBJ2-7; 7 bases line up with TRBD1. CDR1 is MNHEY and CDR2 is SMNVEV in the germline V gene (reference sequence). The CDR3 consists of 15 residues. V lost 3 bases, J lost 1 base, and 6 bases stayed unmatched. The CDR3 region has the DNA TGTGCCAGCAGTTTTACTGTACAGGGGTCCTACGAGCAGTACTTC. Its translation: CASSFTVQGSYEQYF.

As for this clone: This sample also contains other DNA sequences that code for the same CDR3. The rearrangement joins TRBV7-9 to TRBJ2-1; D unresolved. The CDR3 is 14 amino acids. CDR1 and CDR2 (germline): SEHNR, FQNEAQ (reference sequence). The ends were cut back, 1 base at V and 3 bases at J, with 7 bases in the middle. DNA for the CDR3: TGTGCCAGCAGCTTAGTTCTTGGCTACAATGAGCAGTTCTTC. Translating it yields CASSLVLGYNEQFF.

V usage is TRBV5-6 and J usage is TRBJ2-7, with a weak D call TRBD1 (5 bases). From germline, CDR1 is SGHDT and CDR2 YYEEEE. With 0 bases removed from V and 3 bases from J, the gap between germline ends came to 10 bases. CDR3 length: 14 amino acids. The CDR3 nucleotides read TGTGCCAGCAGCTTGGTGACAGCGAACTACGAGCAGTACTTC. Translating it yields CASSLVTANYEQYF. The full variable domain, with the rest looked up from reference TRBV5-6 and TRBJ2-7, is DAGVTQSPTHLIKTRGQQVTLRCSPKSGHDTVSWYQQALGQGPQFIFQYYEEEERQRGNFPDRFSGHQFPNYSSELNVNALLLGDSALYLCASSLVTANYEQYFGPGTRLTVT.

V usage is TRBV5-4 and J usage is TRBJ2-1; D is undetermined. V dropped 4 bases and J dropped 6 bases, with 5 bases sitting between them. The CDR3 spans 11 residues. CDR1 and CDR2 (germline): SGHNT, YYREEE (reference sequence). CDR3 DNA sequence: TGTGCCAGCAGCAATAGCAATGAGCAGTTCTTC. It is translated as CASSNSNEQFF.

This chain uses TRBV7-9 with TRBJ2-7; possibly TRBD2 for D (7 bases). Trimming stripped 5 bases from V and 5 bases from J, with 22 bases between. This CDR3 contains 16 residues. Germline lookup yields CDR1 SEHNR and CDR2 FQNEAQ (reference sequence). The CDR3 DNA sequence: TGTGCCAGCAGCCTCCCTGGGGGGGCGAGGAGGGACGAGCAGTACTTC. Amino acid sequence: CASSLPGGARRDEQYF.

V gene TRBV27 combines with J gene TRBJ2-3; D is unresolved. With 3 bases removed from V and 1 base from J, the gap between germline ends came to 8 bases. The CDR3 length is 14 residues. CDR1 is MNHEY and CDR2 is SMNVEV in the germline V gene (reference sequence). The CDR3 loop reads CASSLLERTDTQYF. The CDR3, as DNA: TGTGCCAGCAGTTTGTTGGAGCGCACAGATACGCAGTATTTT.

The chain has TRBV6-1 and TRBJ1-5; D not certain. The CDR3 covers 14 residues. The ends were cut back, 2 bases at V and 6 bases at J, with 11 bases in the middle. Germline V gives CDR1 MNHNS, CDR2 SASEGT. The CDR3 DNA sequence: TGTGCCAGCAGTGAATACGAGGGAAGTCAGCCCCAGCATTTT. Its translation: CASSEYEGSQPQHF.

The chain employs TRBV7-9 and TRBJ2-7, with 7 bases lining up with TRBD2. CDR3 length: 13 amino acids. J was trimmed by 6 bases and V by 4 bases; bases with no gene match: 6. Germline V gene data show CDR1 as SEHNR and CDR2 as FQNEAQ (reference sequence). The CDR3 spells CASSSGGLTEQYF. Written as DNA, the CDR3 is TGTGCCAGCAGCTCGGGAGGTTTGACCGAGCAGTACTTC.

This chain uses TRBV14 with TRBJ2-7; no clear D. V was pared by 3 bases and J by 6 bases, with 12 bases between. The CDR3 runs to 13 residues. Germline CDR1 reads SGHDN; CDR2 reads FVKESK. The CDR3 spells CASSHGVWVEQYF. CDR3 coding DNA: TGTGCCAGCAGCCACGGAGTTTGGGTCGAGCAGTACTTC. Filled out from reference TRBV14 and TRBJ2-7, the complete variable domain reads EAGVTQFPSHSVIEKGQTVTLRCDPISGHDNLYWYRRVMGKEIKFLLHFVKESKQDESGMPNNRFLAERTGGTYSTLKVQPAELEDSGVYFCASSHGVWVEQYFGPGTRLTVT.

The J gene is TRBJ2-2, the V gene TRBV27; TRBD1 matches 10 bases. The germline CDR1 and CDR2 sequences are MNHEY and SMNVEV (reference sequence). Germline trimming cut 0 bases from V and 4 bases from J; bases unmatched to any gene: 5. The CDR3 is 17 amino acids. This chain's CDR3 is CASSLSPGQGITGELFF. CDR3 bases: TGTGCCAGCAGTTTATCGCCGGGACAGGGGATCACCGGGGAGCTGTTTTTT.

The chain has TRBV5-1 and TRBJ2-1; D gene unclear. Germline-derived CDR1 and CDR2 are SGHRS and YFSETQ. The CDR3 runs to 16 residues. Trimming took 1 base from V and 0 from J, leaving 11 bases between them. The CDR3 DNA sequence: TGCGCCAGCAGCTTGTACCCTGATAGCTCCTACAATGAGCAGTTCTTC. Protein: CASSLYPDSSYNEQFF. Full variable domain (rest looked up from reference TRBV5-1 and TRBJ2-1): KAGVTQTPRYLIKTRGQQVTLSCSPISGHRSVSWYQQTPGQGLQFLFEYFSETQRNKGNFPGRFSGRQFSNSRSEMNVSTLELGDSALYLCASSLYPDSSYNEQFFGPGTRLTVL.

The V gene is TRBV11-3, the J gene TRBJ2-5, with TRBD2 as a possible D gene (5 bases). CDR3 length: 15 amino acids. Trimming pared 0 bases from V and 4 bases from J, leaving 12 bases between. CDR1 is SGHNT and CDR2 is YENEEA in the germline V gene. CDR3 nucleotide sequence: TGTGCCAGCAGCTTAGATCGGGGAACGGGAGAGACCCAGTACTTC. This encodes CASSLDRGTGETQYF.

The CDR3 DNA follows: TGTGCCAGCAGTTTATCGACGGGGGGCAATCAGCCCCAGCATTTT. As protein: CASSLSTGGNQPQHF. The V gene is TRBV27, the J gene TRBJ1-5; TRBD1 is a possible D gene (5 bases). This CDR3 is 15 amino acids long. With 0 bases removed from V and 2 bases from J, the gap between germline ends came to 8 bases. Germline CDR1 MNHEY, CDR2 SMNVEV (reference sequence).

The chain combines TRBV4-1 with TRBJ2-1; maybe TRBD2 (6 bases). The V end lost 6 bases, the J end lost 7 bases, and 16 bases lay between the germline ends. CDR1 and CDR2 from the germline V gene are MGHRA and YSYEKL. This CDR3 contains 14 residues. Here the CDR3 reads CASRLVGGSNEQFF. Here the CDR3 DNA reads TGCGCCAGCAGGCTTGTCGGGGGATCTAATGAGCAGTTCTTC.

This clone was seen only once. Other nucleotide sequences in the sample specify the same CDR3. The CDR3 sequence is CASSPRQSYEQYF. In DNA, the CDR3 is TGTGCCAGCAGCCCAAGACAGTCGTACGAGCAGTACTTC. The J gene is TRBJ2-7, the V gene TRBV7-9; TRBD1 might be the D (5 bases). This CDR3 is built from 13 residues. Per the germline V gene, CDR1 is SEHNR and CDR2 is FQNEAQ (reference sequence). V lost 5 bases and J 4 bases, leaving 12 bases between the germline ends. Variable domain in full (rest from reference TRBV7-9 and TRBJ2-7): DTGVSQNPRHKITKRGQNVTFRCDPISEHNRLYWYRQTLGQGPEFLTYFQNEAQLEKSRLLSDRFSAERPKGSFSTLEIQRTEQGDSAMYLCASSPRQSYEQYFGPGTRLTVT.

The chain uses TRBV10-3 and TRBJ1-2; 10 bases fit TRBD1. Losses at the gene ends were 2 bases for V and 6 bases for J; bases not matched to a gene: 3. Germline V gene sequence: CDR1 ENHRY, CDR2 SYGVKD. The CDR3 is made up of 14 amino acids. CDR3 sequence (DNA): TGTGCCATCAGTGAGCCCGGGACAGGGGATGGCTACACCTTC. Translated, it gives CAISEPGTGDGYTF.

Here the CDR3 reads CASSLGWTGGLADTQYF. CDR3 sequence (DNA): TGTGCCAGCAGCTTAGGATGGACAGGGGGCTTGGCAGATACGCAGTATTTT. The chain combines TRBV7-2 with TRBJ2-3; TRBD1 matches at 11 bases. Trimming cost V 1 base and J 4 bases; bases outside gene matches: 7. In germline, CDR1 is SGHTA, CDR2 FQGNSA. The length of the CDR3 is 17 residues.

The V and J genes are TRBV9 and TRBJ2-7, with TRBD2 identical over 9 bases. The V gene end was trimmed by 1 base and the J gene end by 6 bases; junction bases not matched to a gene: 8. Germline CDR1 SGDLS, CDR2 YYNGEE. The CDR3 is 15 amino acids. The CDR3 nucleotides are TGTGCCAGCAGCGTAAGCGGGGGGCCTCTTATCGAGCAGTACTTC. This encodes CASSVSGGPLIEQYF.

The gene calls are TRBV5-6 and TRBJ2-7; maybe TRBD1 (5 bases). V lost 4 bases and J lost 5, with 7 bases in between. The germline gives CDR1 SGHDT, CDR2 YYEEEE. The length of the CDR3 is 11 residues. The chain's CDR3 is CASSQGDEQYF. The CDR3 DNA reads as TGTGCCAGCAGCCAAGGGGACGAGCAGTACTTC.